Following are 16 T cell receptor beta chains from one sample sequenced in a study of chemoradiotherapy in HPV16-positive cancers. The table came from immunoSEQ multiplex PCR; TCRdb's copy has only in-frame clones and leaves some out. The sample holds just under 8,000 clones, 55% to 75% seen once. Sample collection occurred from a patient who underwent chemoradiotherapy. These receptors were collected from a human donor with HPV-associated anogenital cancer.

The chain recombines TRBV6-4 with TRBJ2-7, with 7 bases that match TRBD2. This CDR3 comprises 15 residues. V shed 4 bases, J shed 2 bases, and the junction held 8 bases outside the gene matches. CDR1 and CDR2 from the germline V gene are MRHNA and SNTAGT. The CDR3 loop reads CASSGAGRLAYEQYF. The CDR3 DNA sequence: TGTGCCAGCAGTGGGGCCGGGAGGCTCGCCTACGAGCAGTACTTC.

The chain uses TRBV19 and TRBJ2-6; perhaps D is TRBD1 or TRBD2 (5 bases each). The CDR3 is 20 residues long. V gave up 8 bases and J gave up 0 bases, with 26 bases separating them. CDR1 and CDR2 from the germline V gene are LNHDA and SQIVND (reference sequence). CDR3 loop: CASRGVQGLGVGSGANVLTF. As DNA, the CDR3 is TGTGCCAGTCGAGGGGTTCAGGGTTTAGGAGTGGGCTCTGGGGCCAACGTCCTGACTTTC.

This sequence joins TRBV27 and TRBJ1-5; D is unresolved. Trimming took 3 bases from V and 7 from J, leaving 13 bases between them. The CDR3 has 14 amino acids. Per the germline V gene, CDR1 is MNHEY and CDR2 is SMNVEV (reference sequence). The CDR3 DNA follows: TGTGCCAGCAGTTTGAATGCGGGTTGGCAGCCCCAGCATTTT. This encodes CASSLNAGWQPQHF.

The chain joins TRBV28 to TRBJ2-7; D unresolved. The V end was cut by 2 bases, the J end by 4 bases, with 6 bases between. CDR3 length equals 12 residues. CDR1 is MDHEN, CDR2 SYDVKM, per germline. CDR3 loop: CASSLLVYEQYF. CDR3 nucleotides: TGTGCCAGCAGTTTACTGGTTTACGAGCAGTACTTC.

This clone has a single count. V gene TRBV5-4 combines with J gene TRBJ2-5, with D possibly matching TRBD2 (6 bases). CDR3 length: 13 amino acids. V lost 4 bases and J lost 2, with 9 bases in between. The germline CDR1 and CDR2 sequences are SGHNT and YYREEE (reference sequence). This CDR3 is CASSPGGQETQYF. The CDR3 nucleotides are TGTGCCAGCAGCCCCGGGGGTCAAGAGACCCAGTACTTC.

This clone was seen more than once but under ten times. For the CDR3, the DNA is TGTGCCAGCAGGGCAAGAGGACAGTTTTCGGACGAGCAGTACGTC. Protein: CASRARGQFSDEQYV. V gene TRBV2 combines with J gene TRBJ2-7, with D perhaps matching TRBD1 (6 bases). Trimming stripped 6 bases from V and 5 bases from J, with 20 bases between. CDR1 and CDR2 (germline): SNHLY, FYNNEI. This CDR3 contains 15 residues.

The chain links TRBV7-9 to TRBJ2-1; D might be TRBD1 (5 bases). The CDR3 spans 14 residues. The germline V gene has CDR1 SEHNR and CDR2 FQNEAQ (reference sequence). Trimming removed 5 bases at V and 8 bases at J, with 16 bases between. The CDR3 loop is CASSPLGLGDEQFF. DNA for the CDR3: TGTGCCAGCAGCCCTTTGGGGCTAGGCGATGAGCAGTTCTTC. Using reference TRBV7-9 and TRBJ2-1 for the parts outside the CDR3, the full variable domain is DTGVSQNPRHKITKRGQNVTFRCDPISEHNRLYWYRQTLGQGPEFLTYFQNEAQLEKSRLLSDRFSAERPKGSFSTLEIQRTEQGDSAMYLCASSPLGLGDEQFFGPGTRLTVL.

This chain uses TRBV19 with TRBJ2-5; D remains ambiguous. Germline loops: CDR1 LNHDA, CDR2 SQIVND (reference sequence). The CDR3 has 14 amino acids. The ends were cut back, 1 base at V and 5 bases at J, with 11 bases in the middle. The CDR3 DNA reads TGTGCCAGTAGTATAGGGGAAGGGTGGGAGACCCAGTACTTC. Amino acids: CASSIGEGWETQYF.

The J gene is TRBJ2-5, the V gene TRBV7-2; weak D call: TRBD1 (5 bases). The germline V and J ends were trimmed by 2 bases and 1 base, with 11 bases remaining between them. CDR1 and CDR2 (germline): SGHTA, FQGNSA. The CDR3 is made up of 15 amino acids. The DNA for the CDR3 is TGTGCCAGCAGCTTAATCCGGACAACCCAAGAGACCCAGTACTTC. The encoded protein is CASSLIRTTQETQYF.

J is TRBJ1-3 and V is TRBV4-3; D call uncertain. Germline lookup yields CDR1 LGHNA and CDR2 YSLEER. CDR3 length equals 16 residues. Trimming took 0 bases from V and 1 from J, leaving 10 bases between them. CDR3 DNA sequence: TGCGCCAGCAGCCAAGATCTCAGAAATTCTGGAAACACCATATATTTT. Amino acids: CASSQDLRNSGNTIYF.

The genes are TRBV2 and TRBJ2-5; D not resolved. This CDR3 region has 11 residues. Germline CDR1 reads SNHLY; CDR2 reads FYNNEI. Trimming left V 7 bases short and J 2 bases short, with 5 bases between. The CDR3 nucleotides read TGTGCCAGCATGGATCAAGAGACCCAGTACTTC. This gives the protein CASMDQETQYF.

This chain connects TRBV13 to TRBJ2-7; D gene unclear. Germline assignment: CDR1 PRHDT and CDR2 FYEKMQ (reference sequence). V lost 3 bases and J 4 bases, leaving 7 bases between the germline ends. The CDR3 contains 12 residues. The CDR3 coding sequence is TGTGCCAGCAGCTTTCGACGGTACGAGCAGTACGTC. Its protein is CASSFRRYEQYV.

The rearrangement uses TRBV7-2 and TRBJ1-4, with 7 bases that match TRBD1. Germline V lookup: CDR1 SGHTA, CDR2 FQGNSA. This CDR3 has 16 amino acids. Trimming at V came to 5 bases and at J to 7 bases, leaving 13 bases not matched to a gene. The CDR3 nucleotides read TGTGCCAGCAGCCTAATTAACAGGGGCGAAAGTGAAAAACTGTTTTTT. Translated: CASSLINRGESEKLFF. The complete variable domain, with remaining parts taken from reference TRBV7-2 and TRBJ1-4, reads GAGVSQSPSNKVTEKGKDVELRCDPISGHTALYWYRQSLGQGLEFLIYFQGNSAPDKSGLPSDRFSAERTGGSVSTLTIQRTQQEDSAVYLCASSLINRGESEKLFFGSGTQLSVL.

J is TRBJ1-3 and V is TRBV6-5, with D unresolved. This CDR3 has 13 residues. The germline V and J ends were trimmed by 4 bases and 0 bases, with 4 bases remaining between them. Germline V gene data show CDR1 as MNHEY and CDR2 as SVGAGI. This CDR3 reads CASSSNSGNTIYF. CDR3 DNA sequence: TGTGCCAGCAGTTCGAACTCTGGAAACACCATATATTTT.

The chain joins TRBV7-8 to TRBJ1-5, with D uncertain. The CDR3 extends over 14 amino acids. Germline V gives CDR1 SGHVS, CDR2 FQNEAQ. The germline V and J ends were trimmed by 1 base and 1 base, with 5 bases remaining between them. As DNA, the CDR3 is TGTGCCAGCAGCTTAGACAACAGCAATCAGCCCCAGCATTTT. Residues: CASSLDNSNQPQHF.

The rearrangement links TRBV27 to TRBJ2-5, with 8 bases fitting TRBD2. V trimming: 6 bases; J trimming: 7 bases; junction bases outside the gene matches: 10. This CDR3 contains 14 residues. The germline V gene encodes CDR1 MNHEY and CDR2 SMNVEV (reference sequence). CDR3 DNA: TGTGCCAGCAGCCGCCAGCGGGAGCGGAGGACCCAGTACTTC. Amino acid sequence: CASSRQRERRTQYF.